This record looks at one TCR beta chain sequence and its context. As yet, its antigen is unknown. This sample is drawn from a study of shared clonotypes between healthy human individuals. Genomic DNA of every subset was divided equally among multiple immunoSEQ plates. The repertoire was sequenced with immunoSEQ multiplex PCR; TCRdb's copy has only in-frame clones and lacks some. The table lists about 490,000 clones, around 80% of them singletons, with around 12% in the top ten. The CDR3 has 13 residues. Trimming removed 3 bases at V and 6 bases at J, with 12 bases between. CDR1 is LNHDA and CDR2 is SQIVND in the germline V gene (reference sequence). HIV-negative, healthy adults without recent acute infections or vaccinations were the donors. Roughly 81 million PBMCs per unsorted sample were used for genomic DNA. Study outcomes and limitations: Limitation of the genetic and exposure-history diversity represented came from the few donors.

This receptor was identified in a woman in her thirties or forties in good health. Some clones in this sample may be carry-over from other donors' samples. This chain connects TRBV19 to TRBJ2-7; D could derive from TRBD1 or TRBD2 (5 bases each). Material for sequencing was PBMCs. The CDR3 DNA follows: TGTGCCAGTAGTATCTCCTCAGGGAGCGAGCAGTACTTC. It encodes CASSISSGSEQYF.